Below are 17 T cell receptor beta chains sequenced from a single sample in a study of shared clonotypes between healthy human individuals. CD45RO-negative cells were positively selected for CCR7, leaving out terminally differentiated effector memory CD45RA+ cells. Using immunoSEQ multiplex PCR, the repertoire was profiled, and TCRdb retains in-frame clones only, with some absent. The sample lists millions of clones, about 93% occurring once. The sample consisted of naive CD8+ T cells from PBMCs. The source is a man between 18 and 29 years old in good health. Some clones in this sample may be carry-over from other donors' samples.

This CDR3 is CASSQVKAGSGDTQYF. DNA for the CDR3: TGCGCCAGCAGCCAAGTGAAGGCGGGATCGGGAGATACGCAGTATTTT. The chain links TRBV4-3 to TRBJ2-3; D may be TRBD2 (6 bases). Germline assignment: CDR1 LGHNA and CDR2 YSLEER. Trimming stripped 1 base from V and 5 bases from J, with 16 bases between. This CDR3 is built from 16 residues.

The chain combines TRBV27 with TRBJ2-1; the D is unclear. This CDR3 region has 16 residues. Germline values: CDR1 MNHEY, CDR2 SMNVEV (reference sequence). V was clipped by 5 bases and J by 3 bases, with 17 bases between them. The CDR3: CASSLLSALDYNEQFF. CDR3 sequence (DNA): TGTGCCAGCAGTCTACTTAGTGCGCTTGACTACAATGAGCAGTTCTTC.

The chain carries TRBV7-9 and TRBJ2-7; D not certain. There are 13 residues in the CDR3. Germline-derived CDR1 and CDR2 are SEHNR and FQNEAQ (reference sequence). V lost 4 bases and J lost 6, with 13 bases in between. The CDR3 bases are TGTGCCAGCAGCTGGCGTCCGAACGGCGAGCAGTACTTC. This gives the protein CASSWRPNGEQYF.

This chain links TRBV7-3 with TRBJ2-2; D not certain. V lost 4 bases, J lost 5 bases, and 8 bases lay in between. The CDR3 spans 13 residues. Germline CDR1 SGHTA, CDR2 FQGTGA. This CDR3 is CASSSLPTGELFF. CDR3 DNA sequence: TGTGCCAGCAGCTCCCTCCCAACCGGGGAGCTGTTTTTT.

Comments on this clone: The identical CDR3 is also encoded by other nucleotide sequences in the sample. The chain has TRBV28 and TRBJ1-2, with unresolved D. Germline CDR1 and CDR2: MDHEN and SYDVKM. Trimming stripped 6 bases from V and 4 bases from J, with 9 bases between. The CDR3 length is 12 residues. The CDR3: CASRPRGYGYTF. CDR3 nucleotide sequence: TGTGCCAGCAGACCCCGGGGCTATGGCTACACCTTC.

This chain uses TRBV10-3 with TRBJ2-3, with TRBD2 matching 12 bases. CDR3 length equals 17 residues. Germline CDR1 ENHRY, CDR2 SYGVKD. V was clipped by 0 bases and J by 6 bases; unmatched bases: 7. The CDR3 reads CAISESLAGGPFDTQYF. The CDR3 nucleotides read TGTGCCATCAGTGAGTCGCTAGCGGGAGGGCCATTCGATACGCAGTATTTT.

This CDR3 reads CASSSYMAELYEQYF. CDR3 in DNA: TGTGCCAGCAGTTCATATATGGCGGAGCTTTACGAGCAGTACTTC. The chain is built from TRBV28 and TRBJ2-7; D unclear. Trimming left V 4 bases short and J 4 bases short, with 17 bases between. This CDR3 has 15 amino acids. CDR1 is MDHEN and CDR2 is SYDVKM in the germline V gene. Filled out from reference TRBV28 and TRBJ2-7, the complete variable domain reads DVKVTQSSRYLVKRTGEKVFLECVQDMDHENMFWYRQDPGLGLRLIYFSYDVKMKEKGDIPEGYSVSREKKERFSLILESASTNQTSMYLCASSSYMAELYEQYFGPGTRLTVT.

The chain combines TRBV7-9 with TRBJ2-7, with D uncertain. Trimming stripped 1 base from V and 0 bases from J, with 10 bases between. This CDR3 region has 15 residues. Germline loops: CDR1 SEHNR, CDR2 FQNEAQ (reference sequence). Here the CDR3 reads CASSLVSAGSYEQYF. CDR3 in DNA: TGTGCCAGCAGCTTAGTCAGCGCAGGCTCCTACGAGCAGTACTTC.

With regard to this clone: This sample includes further DNA sequences coding for the same CDR3. The V and J genes are TRBV9 and TRBJ2-7; D could derive from TRBD1 or TRBD2 (5 bases each). The germline V and J ends were trimmed by 0 bases and 3 bases, with 10 bases remaining between them. CDR1 is SGDLS and CDR2 is YYNGEE in the germline V gene. The CDR3 loop spans 14 amino acids. CDR3 amino acids: CASSVGGSGYEQYF. The DNA for the CDR3 is TGTGCCAGCAGCGTAGGGGGGTCCGGCTACGAGCAGTACTTC.

As for this clone: At one boundary the junction diverges from the germline segment, which might be a read error. The J gene is TRBJ2-7, the V gene TRBV4-1; perhaps TRBD1 as D (6 bases). The CDR3 is 14 amino acids. From germline, CDR1 is MGHRA and CDR2 YSYEKL. The DNA for the CDR3 is TGCGCCAGCACCCAAAGGGGGTTAGGGGGCGAGCAGTACTTC. Translation gives CASTQRGLGGEQYF.

V gene TRBV27 combines with J gene TRBJ1-2, with D unresolved. Deletions cut 3 bases from V and 0 bases from J, with 11 bases between. The CDR3 has 15 amino acids. The germline gives CDR1 MNHEY, CDR2 SMNVEV (reference sequence). CDR3 in DNA: TGTGCCAGCAGTTTCCGGACGGCATCTAACTATGGCTACACCTTC. It translates to CASSFRTASNYGYTF.

The table lists this clone with a few counts. The chain combines TRBV6-4 with TRBJ1-4; D not certain. Germline loops: CDR1 MRHNA, CDR2 SNTAGT. This CDR3 is 14 amino acids long. Trimming removed 6 bases from V and 7 bases from J, with 15 bases in between. The CDR3, as DNA: TGTGCCAGCAGCGATTTTCAGGCATGTGAAAAACTGTTTTTT. Translating it yields CASSDFQACEKLFF.

The V call is TRBV5-1, the J call TRBJ2-7; a weak D match, TRBD1 (5 bases). The germline V gene has CDR1 SGHRS and CDR2 YFSETQ. V was trimmed by 5 bases and J by 4 bases, leaving 13 bases between them. CDR3 length: 13 residues. CDR3 loop: CASRGDSIYEQYF. CDR3 bases: TGCGCCAGCAGAGGAGACAGCATATACGAGCAGTACTTC.

This rearrangement joins TRBV4-1 to TRBJ1-1, with D unclear. Per the germline V gene, CDR1 is MGHRA and CDR2 is YSYEKL. V was clipped by 6 bases and J by 1 base, with 12 bases between them. CDR3 length: 14 amino acids. The CDR3 region is CASSPIPRNTEAFF. The CDR3 DNA follows: TGCGCCAGCAGTCCAATCCCCCGGAACACTGAAGCTTTCTTT.

In this sample, this clone turned up once. The genes are TRBV4-1 and TRBJ2-7; D tentatively reads TRBD1 or TRBD2 (5 bases each). CDR3 size: 13 residues. The germline gives CDR1 MGHRA, CDR2 YSYEKL. Trimming took off 4 bases at V and 5 bases at J, with 12 bases between the two ends. The CDR3 DNA is TGCGCCAGCAGCCCCCGGGGCGGAAACGAGCAGTACTTC. Residues: CASSPRGGNEQYF.

This clone has just one count. V is TRBV29-1 and J is TRBJ2-1, with 11 bases matching TRBD2. V trimming: 3 bases; J trimming: 5 bases; junction bases outside the gene matches: 3. The V gene's germline CDR1 is SQVTM and CDR2 ANQGSEA. The CDR3 spans 14 residues. The CDR3 reads CSVEGLAADNEQFF. Written as DNA, the CDR3 is TGCAGCGTTGAGGGACTAGCGGCCGACAATGAGCAGTTCTTC.

The chain links TRBV19 to TRBJ1-2; 7 bases align to TRBD1. The CDR3 spans 17 residues. Per germline, CDR1 LNHDA and CDR2 SQIVND (reference sequence). J gave up 4 bases and V 5 bases, and 16 bases lay outside the gene matches. The CDR3 reads CASSSTGASYSFYGYTF. CDR3 DNA: TGTGCCAGTAGTTCCACAGGGGCGAGCTACTCTTTCTATGGCTACACCTTC.